A selection of T cell receptor beta chains follows, all from one sample in a study of shared clonotypes between healthy human individuals. Only in-frame clones appear in the TCRdb table, and some are missing; sequencing was by immunoSEQ multiplex PCR. Of roughly 2 million clones detected, about 95% appear once; the ten largest clones hold 0.85% to 1.2%. What was sequenced was naive CD8+ T cells sorted from blood. These receptor sequences come from a man aged 18 to 29 in good health. The CDR3 runs from the conserved cysteine through the conserved F or W.

v_gene	j_gene	CDR3aa
TRBV27	TRBJ2-7	CASSVDTGTYEQYF
TRBV7-9	TRBJ2-5	CASSSTLQETQYF
TRBV5-1	TRBJ1-1	CASSFVTANTEAFF
TRBV7-3	TRBJ2-3	CASSSPGQGPSTDTQYF
TRBV27	TRBJ1-1	CASSLLGSRLTEAFF
TRBV7-7	TRBJ2-2	CASSPGLAGGPGELFF
TRBV9	TRBJ2-1	CASSVSLGNEQFF
TRBV7-3	TRBJ2-1	CASSPWGVNEQFF
TRBV11-2	TRBJ2-7	CASSLDGGIYYEQYF
TRBV7-9	TRBJ1-1	CASSFGEAFF
TRBV7-6	TRBJ2-7	CASSPRTGSSYEQYF
TRBV27	TRBJ2-2	CASSLSTSGRTGELFF
TRBV7-9	TRBJ2-7	CASSLGGQAPYF
TRBV11-2	TRBJ1-2	CASSLDEAGLNYGYTF
TRBV4-3	TRBJ2-5	CASSQDRQGAEGETQYF
TRBV6-1	TRBJ1-1	CASSERTGNTEAFF
TRBV27	TRBJ1-2	CASSLSFSATYGYTF
TRBV19	TRBJ1-5	CASSEESWQPQHF
TRBV7-8	TRBJ2-5	CASSFDGQETQYF
TRBV10-1	TRBJ2-5	CASSELTGGQETQYF
TRBV27	TRBJ2-1	CASKAAGLQGTNEQFF
TRBV4-3	TRBJ2-1	CASSQDTGLERFF
TRBV6-1	TRBJ1-5	CASSGTEYSNQPQHF
TRBV13	TRBJ1-1	CASSLMEGIGTGPMNTEAFF
TRBV5-1	TRBJ1-4	CASTRWSSGTRGTATNEKLFF
TRBV27	TRBJ1-2	CASSLSKDIGYTF
TRBV27	TRBJ2-7	CASSPSTGYIEQYF
TRBV19	TRBJ2-7	CASRPGQGAGEQYF
TRBV2	TRBJ1-1	CASSTGGTEAFF
TRBV9	TRBJ2-7	CASSELGLAGVGEQYF
TRBV19	TRBJ2-5	CASSGAYQETQYF
TRBV2	TRBJ2-5	CHPRGREGQFKETQYF
TRBV19	TRBJ2-7	CASSWDSPTYEQYF
TRBV5-8	TRBJ1-6	CASSSPWYSPLHF
TRBV7-8	TRBJ2-1	CASSLVRGSSYNEQFF
TRBV30	TRBJ2-7	CAWSLVPREGYEQYF
TRBV6-1	TRBJ1-5	CASSDEAWQPQHF
TRBV13	TRBJ2-7	CASSTRGGPSYEQYF
TRBV28	TRBJ2-7	CASSFRGVPSYEQYF
TRBV15	TRBJ2-7	CATSRDRQDYEQYF
TRBV7-9	TRBJ2-6	CASSLSWDESHSGANVLTF
TRBV12-5	TRBJ2-7	CASGPDGTYEQYF
TRBV27	TRBJ2-5	CASSSRGPEETQYF
TRBV5-4	TRBJ1-2	CASSPYGDGYTF